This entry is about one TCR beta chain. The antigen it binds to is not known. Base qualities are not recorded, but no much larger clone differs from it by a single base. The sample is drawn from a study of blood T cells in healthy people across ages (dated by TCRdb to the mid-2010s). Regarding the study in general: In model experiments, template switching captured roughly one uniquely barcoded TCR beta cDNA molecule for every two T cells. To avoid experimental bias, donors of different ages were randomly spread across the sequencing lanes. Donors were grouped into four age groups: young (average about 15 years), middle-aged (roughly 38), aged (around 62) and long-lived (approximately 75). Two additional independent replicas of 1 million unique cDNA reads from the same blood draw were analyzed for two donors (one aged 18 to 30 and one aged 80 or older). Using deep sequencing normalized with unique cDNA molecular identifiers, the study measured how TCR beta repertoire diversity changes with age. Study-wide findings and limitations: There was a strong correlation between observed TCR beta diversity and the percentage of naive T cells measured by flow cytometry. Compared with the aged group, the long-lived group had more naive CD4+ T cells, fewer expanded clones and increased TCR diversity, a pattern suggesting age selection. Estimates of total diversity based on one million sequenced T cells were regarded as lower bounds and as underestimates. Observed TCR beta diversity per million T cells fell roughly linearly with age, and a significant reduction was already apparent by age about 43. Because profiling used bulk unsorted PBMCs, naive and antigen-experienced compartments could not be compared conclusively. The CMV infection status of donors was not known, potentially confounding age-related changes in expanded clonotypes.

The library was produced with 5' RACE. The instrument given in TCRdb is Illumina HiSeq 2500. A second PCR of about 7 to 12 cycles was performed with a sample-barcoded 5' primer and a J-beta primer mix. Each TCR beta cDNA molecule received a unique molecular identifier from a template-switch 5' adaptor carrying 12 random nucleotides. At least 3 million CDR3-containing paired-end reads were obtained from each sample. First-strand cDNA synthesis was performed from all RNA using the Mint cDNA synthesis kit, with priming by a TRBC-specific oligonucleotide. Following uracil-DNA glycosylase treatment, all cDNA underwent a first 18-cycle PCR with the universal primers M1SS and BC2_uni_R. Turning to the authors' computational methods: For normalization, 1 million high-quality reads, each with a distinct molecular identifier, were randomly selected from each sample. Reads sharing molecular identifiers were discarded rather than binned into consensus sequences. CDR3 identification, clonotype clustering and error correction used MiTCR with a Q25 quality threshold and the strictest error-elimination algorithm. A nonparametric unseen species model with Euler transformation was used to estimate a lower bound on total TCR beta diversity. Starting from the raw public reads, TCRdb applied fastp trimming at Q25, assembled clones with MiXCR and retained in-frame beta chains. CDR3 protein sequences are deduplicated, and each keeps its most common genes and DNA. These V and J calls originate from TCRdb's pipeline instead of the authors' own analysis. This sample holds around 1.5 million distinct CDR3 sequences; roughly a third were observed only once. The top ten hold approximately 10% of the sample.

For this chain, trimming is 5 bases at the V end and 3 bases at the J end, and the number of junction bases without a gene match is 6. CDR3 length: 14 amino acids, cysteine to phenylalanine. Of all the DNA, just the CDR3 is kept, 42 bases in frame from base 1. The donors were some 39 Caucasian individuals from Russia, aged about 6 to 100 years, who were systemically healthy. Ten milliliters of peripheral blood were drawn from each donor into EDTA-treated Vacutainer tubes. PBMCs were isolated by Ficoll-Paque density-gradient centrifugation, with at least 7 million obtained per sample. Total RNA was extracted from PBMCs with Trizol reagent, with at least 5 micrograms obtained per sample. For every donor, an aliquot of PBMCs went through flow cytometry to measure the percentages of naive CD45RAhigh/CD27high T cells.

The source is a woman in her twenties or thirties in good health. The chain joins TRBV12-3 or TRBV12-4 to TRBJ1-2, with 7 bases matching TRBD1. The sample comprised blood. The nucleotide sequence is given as TGTGCCAGCAGTCAACAGGGGCGAGACTATGGCTACACCTTC. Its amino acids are CASSQQGRDYGYTF.